This T cell receptor (beta chain) comes out of a study of shared clonotypes between healthy human individuals. Using immunoSEQ multiplex PCR, the repertoire was profiled, and TCRdb retains in-frame clones only, with some absent. The repertoire has 2 million to 2.5 million clones, around 90% of them found once; the top ten carry more than 0.35%. Free of recent acute infections or vaccinations, the donors were healthy HIV-negative adults. The receptor comes from a man between 18 and 35 years old in good health. Some clones in this sample may be carry-over from other donors' samples. Sample: naive CD4+ T cells from PBMCs. Subset described: CD45RA+ positively selected.

The CDR3 loop is CASSLWGSSNTGELFF. As DNA, the CDR3 is TGCGCCAGCAGCTTATGGGGGAGCTCGAACACCGGGGAGCTGTTTTTT. V is TRBV5-1 and J is TRBJ2-2, with D possibly called TRBD1 or TRBD2 (5 bases each). Germline V gene lookup returns CDR1 SGHRS and CDR2 YFSETQ. The CDR3 spans 16 residues. Between the trimmed V and J ends, which lost 2 bases and 0 bases, there was a span of 11 bases.